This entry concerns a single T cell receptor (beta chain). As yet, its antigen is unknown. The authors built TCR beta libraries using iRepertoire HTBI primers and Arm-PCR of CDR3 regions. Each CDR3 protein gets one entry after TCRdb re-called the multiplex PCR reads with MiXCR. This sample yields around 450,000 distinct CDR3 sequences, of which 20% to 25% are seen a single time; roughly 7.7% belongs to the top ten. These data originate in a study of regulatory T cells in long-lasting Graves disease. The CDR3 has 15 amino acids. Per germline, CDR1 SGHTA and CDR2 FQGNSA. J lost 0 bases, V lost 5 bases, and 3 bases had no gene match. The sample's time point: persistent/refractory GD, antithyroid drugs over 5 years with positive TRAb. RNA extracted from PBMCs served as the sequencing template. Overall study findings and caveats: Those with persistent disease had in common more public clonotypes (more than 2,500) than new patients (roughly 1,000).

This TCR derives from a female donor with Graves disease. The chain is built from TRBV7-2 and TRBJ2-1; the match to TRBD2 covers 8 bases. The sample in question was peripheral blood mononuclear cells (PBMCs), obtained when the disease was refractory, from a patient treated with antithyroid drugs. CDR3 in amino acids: CASSLSGTSYNEQFF. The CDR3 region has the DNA TGTGCCAGCAGCCTTAGCGGGACCTCCTACAATGAGCAGTTCTTC.